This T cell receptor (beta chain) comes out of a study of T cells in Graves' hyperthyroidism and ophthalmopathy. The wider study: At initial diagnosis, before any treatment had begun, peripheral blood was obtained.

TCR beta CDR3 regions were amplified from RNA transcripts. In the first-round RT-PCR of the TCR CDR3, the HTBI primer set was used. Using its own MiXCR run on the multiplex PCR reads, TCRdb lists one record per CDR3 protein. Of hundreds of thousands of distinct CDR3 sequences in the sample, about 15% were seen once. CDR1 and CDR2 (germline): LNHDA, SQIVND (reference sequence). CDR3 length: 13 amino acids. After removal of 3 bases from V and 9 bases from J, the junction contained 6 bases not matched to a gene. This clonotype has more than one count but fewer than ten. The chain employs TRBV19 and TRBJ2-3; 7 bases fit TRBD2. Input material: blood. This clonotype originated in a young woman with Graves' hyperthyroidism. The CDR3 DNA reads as TGTGCCAGTAGTATTGGGGCGGGAGAGACGCAGTATTTT. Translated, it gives CASSIGAGETQYF.